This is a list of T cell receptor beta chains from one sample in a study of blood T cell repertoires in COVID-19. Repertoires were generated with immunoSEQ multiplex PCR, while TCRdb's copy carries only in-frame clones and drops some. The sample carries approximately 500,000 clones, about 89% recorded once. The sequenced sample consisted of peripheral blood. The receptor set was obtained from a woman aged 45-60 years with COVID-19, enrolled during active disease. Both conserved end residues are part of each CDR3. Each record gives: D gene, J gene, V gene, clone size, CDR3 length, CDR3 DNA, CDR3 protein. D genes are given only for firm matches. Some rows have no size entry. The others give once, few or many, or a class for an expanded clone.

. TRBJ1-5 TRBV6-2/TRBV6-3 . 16 TGTGCCAGCAGTTACAGGCAGGGCTCAACCGATCAGCCCCAGCATTTT CASSYRQGSTDQPQHF
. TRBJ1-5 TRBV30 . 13 TGTGCCTGGAGTTCCCAGGGGAAGCAGCCCCAGCATTTT CAWSSQGKQPQHF
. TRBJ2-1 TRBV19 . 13 TGTGCCAGTAGTATTTTTCAGGGGGGTGAGCAGTTCTTC CASSIFQGGEQFF
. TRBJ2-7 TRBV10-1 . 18 TGCGCCTCGCTGGGGGGGTCTCGCGGACAGTATCCATCCTACGAGCAGTACTTC CASLGGSRGQYPSYEQYF
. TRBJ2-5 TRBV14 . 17 TGTGCCAGCAGCCCCTCGCAGGGGAGACGGTCGCAAGAGACCCAGTACTTC CASSPSQGRRSQETQYF
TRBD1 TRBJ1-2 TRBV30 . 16 TGTGCCTGGAGTGCAAAGGACAGGGGGCTTGTCTATGGCTACACCTTC CAWSAKDRGLVYGYTF
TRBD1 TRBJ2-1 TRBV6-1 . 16 TGTGCCAGCAGTGTGAGGTCTGGACAGGGCTTTAATGAGCAGTTCTTC CASSVRSGQGFNEQFF
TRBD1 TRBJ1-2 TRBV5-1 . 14 TGCGCCAGCAGCCGACAGGGGGAGGGCTATGGCTACACCTTC CASSRQGEGYGYTF
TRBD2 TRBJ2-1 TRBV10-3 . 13 TGTGCCTCGGGACTAGCGGGGGGTAATGAGCAGTTCTTC CASGLAGGNEQFF
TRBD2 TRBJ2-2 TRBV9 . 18 TGTGCCAGCAGCCCCGGGGCTAGCGGGGGGCCAAAGGCCGGGGAGCTGTTTTTT CASSPGASGGPKAGELFF
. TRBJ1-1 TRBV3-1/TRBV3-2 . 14 TGTGCCAGCAGCCAAGTAACGGGGGGCACTGAAGCTTTCTTT CASSQVTGGTEAFF
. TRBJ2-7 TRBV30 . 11 TGTGCCTGGAGTGTTGGGCAGGTCAAGTACTTC CAWSVGQVKYF
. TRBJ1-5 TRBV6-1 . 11 TGTGCCAGCAGTGGGGGCCAGCCCCAGCATTTT CASSGGQPQHF
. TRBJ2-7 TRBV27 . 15 TGTGCCAGCAGGGGTTTAGGGGGACGGGCCTACGAGCAGTACTTC CASRGLGGRAYEQYF
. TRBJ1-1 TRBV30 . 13 TGTGCCTGGAACCGGGGGAGGAACACTGAAGCTTTCTTT CAWNRGRNTEAFF
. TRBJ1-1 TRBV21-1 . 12 TGTGCCCGACAGGGGGCGGGTACTGAAGCTTTCTTT CARQGAGTEAFF
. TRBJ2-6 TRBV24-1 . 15 TGTGCCACCAGTGTAGAAACGGGAGGGGCCAACGTCCTGACTTTC CATSVETGGANVLTF
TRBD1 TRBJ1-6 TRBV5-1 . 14 TGCGCCAGCAGCCCTCGACAGGGAAATTCACCCCTCCACTTT CASSPRQGNSPLHF
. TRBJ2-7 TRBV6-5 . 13 TGTGCCAGCAGCCCCGGGGACACCATGGGGCAGTACTTC CASSPGDTMGQYF
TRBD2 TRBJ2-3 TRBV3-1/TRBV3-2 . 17 TGTGCCAGCAGCCAGCCCCGGTGGGGGGGTGGCACAGATACGCAGTATTTT CASSQPRWGGGTDTQYF
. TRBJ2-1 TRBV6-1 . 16 TGTGCCAGCAGTGAACAGGGCAGGGGGGTGGACAATGAGCAGTTCTTC CASSEQGRGVDNEQFF
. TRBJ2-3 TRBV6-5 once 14 TGTGCCAGCAGTTACGGGGGGAGCACAGATACGCAGTATTTT CASSYGGSTDTQYF
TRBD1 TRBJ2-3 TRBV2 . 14 TGTGCCAGCAGAAGGGACAGGGGAACAGATACGCAGTATTTT CASRRDRGTDTQYF
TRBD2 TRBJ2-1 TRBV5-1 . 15 TGCGCCAGCAGCTTGACGCTAGCGGGGGTGGAGGAGCAGTTCTTC CASSLTLAGVEEQFF
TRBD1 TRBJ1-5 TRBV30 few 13 TGTGCCTGGAGTGTACAGGGGAATCAGCCCCAGCATTTT CAWSVQGNQPQHF
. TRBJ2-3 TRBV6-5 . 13 TGTGCCAGCAGTCCGGTTAGCACAGATACGCAGTATTTT CASSPVSTDTQYF
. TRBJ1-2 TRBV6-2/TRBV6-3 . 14 TGTGCCAGCAGTTACGCTCGGGGATCCTATGGCTACACCTTC CASSYARGSYGYTF
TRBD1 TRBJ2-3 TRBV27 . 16 TGTGCCAGCACCACCACCGGACAGGAGAACACAGATACGCAGTATTTT CASTTTGQENTDTQYF
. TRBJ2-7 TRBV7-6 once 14 TGTGCCAGCAGCCGGGGGTCAGGATCCTACGAGCAGTACTTC CASSRGSGSYEQYF
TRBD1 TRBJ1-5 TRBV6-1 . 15 TGTGCCAGCAGTGAAGCCAGGGGGCGAGGACAGCCCCAGCATTTT CASSEARGRGQPQHF
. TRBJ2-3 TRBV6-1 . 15 TGTGCCAGCGGCCTTGAGTCCGGGGGTAAAGATACGCAGTATTTT CASGLESGGKDTQYF